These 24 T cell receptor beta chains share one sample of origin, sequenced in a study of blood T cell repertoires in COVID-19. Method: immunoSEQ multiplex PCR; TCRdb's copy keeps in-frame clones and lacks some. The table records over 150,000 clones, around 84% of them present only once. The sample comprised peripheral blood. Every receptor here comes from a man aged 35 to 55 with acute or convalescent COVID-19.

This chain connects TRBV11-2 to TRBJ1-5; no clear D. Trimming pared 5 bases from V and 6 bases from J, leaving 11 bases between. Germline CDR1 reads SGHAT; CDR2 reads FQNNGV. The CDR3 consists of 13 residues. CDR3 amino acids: CASSEAGSQPQHF. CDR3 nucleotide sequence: TGTGCCAGCAGCGAGGCGGGGAGTCAGCCCCAGCATTTT.

The CDR3 bases are TGTGCCAGCAAACCACCACAGGGGAACTATGGCTACACCTTC. It translates to CASKPPQGNYGYTF. V and J are TRBV6-5 and TRBJ1-2; 7 bases agree with TRBD1. The CDR3 runs 14 residues. The germline V gene has CDR1 MNHEY and CDR2 SVGAGI. Losses at the gene ends were 7 bases for V and 2 bases for J; bases not matched to a gene: 7.

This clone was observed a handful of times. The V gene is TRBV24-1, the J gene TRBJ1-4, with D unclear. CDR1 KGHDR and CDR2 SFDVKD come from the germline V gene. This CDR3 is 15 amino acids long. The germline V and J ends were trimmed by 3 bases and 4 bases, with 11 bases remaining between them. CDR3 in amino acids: CATSDGLLRNEKLFF. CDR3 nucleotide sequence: TGTGCCACCAGTGATGGACTCCTCCGTAATGAAAAACTGTTTTTT.

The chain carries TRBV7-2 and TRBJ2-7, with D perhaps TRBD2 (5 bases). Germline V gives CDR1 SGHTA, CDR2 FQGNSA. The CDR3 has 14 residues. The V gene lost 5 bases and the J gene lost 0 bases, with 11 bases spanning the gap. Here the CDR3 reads CASSPEVVSYEQYF. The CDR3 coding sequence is TGTGCCAGCAGCCCGGAGGTGGTCTCCTACGAGCAGTACTTC.

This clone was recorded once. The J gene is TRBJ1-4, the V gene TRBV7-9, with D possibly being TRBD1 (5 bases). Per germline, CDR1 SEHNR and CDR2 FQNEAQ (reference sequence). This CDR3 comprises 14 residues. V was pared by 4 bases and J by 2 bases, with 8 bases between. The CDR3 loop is CASSWGGTNEKLFF. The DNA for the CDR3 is TGTGCCAGCAGCTGGGGGGGTACTAATGAAAAACTGTTTTTT.

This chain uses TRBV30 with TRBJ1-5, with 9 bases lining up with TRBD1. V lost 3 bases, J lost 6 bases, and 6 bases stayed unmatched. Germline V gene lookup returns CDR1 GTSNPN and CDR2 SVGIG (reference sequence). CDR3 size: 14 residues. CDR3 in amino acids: CAWRGQGLGQPQHF. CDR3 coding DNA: TGTGCCTGGAGGGGACAGGGTCTAGGTCAGCCCCAGCATTTT. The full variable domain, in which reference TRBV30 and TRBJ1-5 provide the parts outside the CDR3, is SQTIHQWPATLVQPVGSPLSLECTVEGTSNPNLYWYRQAAGRGLQLLFYSVGIGQISSEVPQNLSASRPQDRQFILSSKKLLLSDSGFYLCAWRGQGLGQPQHFGDGTRLSIL.

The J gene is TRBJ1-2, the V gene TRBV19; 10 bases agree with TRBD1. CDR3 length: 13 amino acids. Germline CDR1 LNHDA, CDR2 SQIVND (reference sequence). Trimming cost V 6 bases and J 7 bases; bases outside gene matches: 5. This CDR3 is CASRYGTGVGYTF. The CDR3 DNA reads TGTGCCAGTAGATATGGGACAGGGGTTGGCTACACCTTC.

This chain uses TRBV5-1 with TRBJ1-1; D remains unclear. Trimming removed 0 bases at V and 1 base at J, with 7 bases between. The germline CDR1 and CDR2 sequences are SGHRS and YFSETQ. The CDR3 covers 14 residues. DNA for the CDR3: TGCGCCAGCAGCTTGGCCGACACGAACACTGAAGCTTTCTTT. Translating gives CASSLADTNTEAFF.

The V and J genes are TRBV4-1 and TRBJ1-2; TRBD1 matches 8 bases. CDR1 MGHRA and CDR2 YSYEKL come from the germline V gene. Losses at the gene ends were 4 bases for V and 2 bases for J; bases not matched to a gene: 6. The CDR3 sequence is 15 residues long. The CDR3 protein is CASSPLDRENYGYTF. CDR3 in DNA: TGCGCCAGCAGCCCCCTGGACAGGGAAAACTATGGCTACACCTTC.

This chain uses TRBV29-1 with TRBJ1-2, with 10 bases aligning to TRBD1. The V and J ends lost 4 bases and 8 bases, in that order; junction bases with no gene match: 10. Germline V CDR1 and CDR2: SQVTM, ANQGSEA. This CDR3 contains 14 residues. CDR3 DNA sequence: TGCAGCGTTGCCGTACAATGGGACAGGGGAGGCTACACCTTC. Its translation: CSVAVQWDRGGYTF.

The CDR3 is CASSQSKEGYGYTF. The CDR3, as DNA: TGCGCCAGCAGTCAATCAAAGGAGGGCTATGGCTACACCTTC. The chain combines TRBV23-1 with TRBJ1-2; D not resolved. TRBV23-1 is sorted into the ORF group, with uncertain function. This CDR3 spans 14 amino acids. Between the trimmed V and J ends, which lost 0 bases and 4 bases, there was a span of 9 bases.

In DNA, the CDR3 is TGTGCCAGCAGCGCGAGAGGATTCCCCGGAGAGACCCAGTACTTC. This codes for CASSARGFPGETQYF. The chain combines TRBV9 with TRBJ2-5; no definite D call. Per the germline V gene, CDR1 is SGDLS and CDR2 is YYNGEE. The CDR3 covers 15 residues. The V and J ends lost 3 bases and 4 bases respectively, with 16 bases between them.

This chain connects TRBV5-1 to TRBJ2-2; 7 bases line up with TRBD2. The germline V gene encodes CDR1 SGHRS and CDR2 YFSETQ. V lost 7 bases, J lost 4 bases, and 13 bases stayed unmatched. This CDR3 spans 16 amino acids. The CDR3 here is CASGEGRAPGTGELFF. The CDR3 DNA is TGCGCCAGCGGGGAGGGACGAGCCCCGGGCACCGGGGAGCTGTTTTTT.

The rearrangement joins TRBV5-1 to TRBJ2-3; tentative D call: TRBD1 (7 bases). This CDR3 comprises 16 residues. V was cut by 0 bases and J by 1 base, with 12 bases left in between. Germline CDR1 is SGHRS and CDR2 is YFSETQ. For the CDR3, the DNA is TGCGCCAGCAGCTTGGGGGGACAGCGGGGCACAGATACGCAGTATTTT. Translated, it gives CASSLGGQRGTDTQYF. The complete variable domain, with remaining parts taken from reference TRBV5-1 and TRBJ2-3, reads KAGVTQTPRYLIKTRGQQVTLSCSPISGHRSVSWYQQTPGQGLQFLFEYFSETQRNKGNFPGRFSGRQFSNSRSEMNVSTLELGDSALYLCASSLGGQRGTDTQYFGPGTRLTVL.

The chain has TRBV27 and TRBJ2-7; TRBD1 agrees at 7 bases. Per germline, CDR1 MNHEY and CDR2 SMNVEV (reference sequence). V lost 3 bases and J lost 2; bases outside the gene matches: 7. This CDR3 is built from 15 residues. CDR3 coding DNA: TGTGCCAGCAGTTTGAGGACAGGTAGTCCCTACGAGCAGTACTTC. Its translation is CASSLRTGSPYEQYF.

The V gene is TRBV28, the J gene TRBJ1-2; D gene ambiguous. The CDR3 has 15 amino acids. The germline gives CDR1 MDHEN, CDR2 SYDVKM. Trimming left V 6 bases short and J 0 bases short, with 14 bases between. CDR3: CASSFISETNYGYTF. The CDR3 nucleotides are TGTGCCAGCAGCTTTATCAGCGAAACTAACTATGGCTACACCTTC.

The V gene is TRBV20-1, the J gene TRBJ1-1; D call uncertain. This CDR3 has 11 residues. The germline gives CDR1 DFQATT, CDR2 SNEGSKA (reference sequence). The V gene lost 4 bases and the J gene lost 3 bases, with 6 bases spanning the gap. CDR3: CSATSDTEAFF. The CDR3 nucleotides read TGCAGTGCTACCTCTGACACTGAAGCTTTCTTT.

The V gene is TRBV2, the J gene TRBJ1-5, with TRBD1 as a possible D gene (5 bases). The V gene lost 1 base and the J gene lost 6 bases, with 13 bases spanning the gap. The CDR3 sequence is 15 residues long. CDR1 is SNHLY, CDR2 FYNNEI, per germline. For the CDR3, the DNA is TGTGCCAGCAGTGAAGGACCTAGGGGTAGTCAGCCCCAGCATTTT. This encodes CASSEGPRGSQPQHF.

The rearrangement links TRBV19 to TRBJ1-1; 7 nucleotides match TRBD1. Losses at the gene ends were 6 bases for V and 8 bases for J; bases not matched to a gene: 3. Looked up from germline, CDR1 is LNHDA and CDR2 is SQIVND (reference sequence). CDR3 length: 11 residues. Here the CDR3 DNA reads TGTGCCAGTAGGGTGGACAGGGAAGCTTTCTTT. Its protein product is CASRVDREAFF.

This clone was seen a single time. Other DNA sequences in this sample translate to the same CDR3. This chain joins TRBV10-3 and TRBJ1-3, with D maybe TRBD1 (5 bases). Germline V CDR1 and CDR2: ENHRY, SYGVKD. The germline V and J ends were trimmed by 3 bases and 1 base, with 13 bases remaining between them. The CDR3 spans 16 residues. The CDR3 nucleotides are TGTGCCATCAGTGATCAGGGTCGAAGGTCTGGAAACACCATATATTTT. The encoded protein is CAISDQGRRSGNTIYF.

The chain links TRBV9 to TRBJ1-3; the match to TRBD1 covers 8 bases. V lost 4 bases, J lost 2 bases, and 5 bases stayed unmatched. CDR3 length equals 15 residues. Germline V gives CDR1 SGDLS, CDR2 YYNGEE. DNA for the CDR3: TGTGCCAGCAGCTCCCGGGGACAGGCTGGAAACACCATATATTTT. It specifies CASSSRGQAGNTIYF.

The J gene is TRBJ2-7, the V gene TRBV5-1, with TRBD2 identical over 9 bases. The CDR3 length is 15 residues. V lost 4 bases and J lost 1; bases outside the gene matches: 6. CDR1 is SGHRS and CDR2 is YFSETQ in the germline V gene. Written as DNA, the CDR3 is TGCGCCAGCAGCCTGGATGGACTAGCGTCCTACGAGCAGTACTTC. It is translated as CASSLDGLASYEQYF.

DNA of the CDR3: TGTGCCAGCAGTCGCTCGGGTGGACAGGGCTCCTACGAGCAGTACTTC. It yields the protein CASSRSGGQGSYEQYF. The chain is built from TRBV27 and TRBJ2-7; 8 bases line up with TRBD1. Germline trimming cut 5 bases from V and 0 bases from J; bases unmatched to any gene: 9. The CDR3 has 16 residues. Germline assignment: CDR1 MNHEY and CDR2 SMNVEV (reference sequence).

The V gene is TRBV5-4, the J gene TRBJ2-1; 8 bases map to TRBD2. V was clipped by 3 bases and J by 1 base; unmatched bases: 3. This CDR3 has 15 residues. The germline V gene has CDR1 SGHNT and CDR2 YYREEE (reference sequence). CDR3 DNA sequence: TGTGCCAGCAGCTCCGGGGGGGGGTCCTACAATGAGCAGTTCTTC. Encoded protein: CASSSGGGSYNEQFF.